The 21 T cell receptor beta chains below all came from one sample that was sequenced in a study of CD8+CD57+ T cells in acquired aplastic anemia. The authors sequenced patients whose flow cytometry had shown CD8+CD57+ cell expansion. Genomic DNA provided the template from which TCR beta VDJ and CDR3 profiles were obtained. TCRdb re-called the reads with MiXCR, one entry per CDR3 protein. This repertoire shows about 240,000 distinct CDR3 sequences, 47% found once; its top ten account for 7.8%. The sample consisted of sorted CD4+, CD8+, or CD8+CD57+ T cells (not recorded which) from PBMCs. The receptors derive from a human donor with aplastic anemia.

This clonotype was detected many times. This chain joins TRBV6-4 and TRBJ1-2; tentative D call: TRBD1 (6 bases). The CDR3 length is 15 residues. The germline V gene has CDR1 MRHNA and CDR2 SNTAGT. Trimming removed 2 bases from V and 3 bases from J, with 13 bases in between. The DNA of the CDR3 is TGTGCCAGCAGTGACACAGGGAGGGGGTACTATGGCTACACCTTC. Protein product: CASSDTGRGYYGYTF.

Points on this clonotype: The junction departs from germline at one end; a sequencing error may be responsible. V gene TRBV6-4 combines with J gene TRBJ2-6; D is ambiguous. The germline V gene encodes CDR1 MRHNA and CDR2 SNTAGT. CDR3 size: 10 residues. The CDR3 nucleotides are TGTGCCATCAGTGAGGCAACTGAAGCTTTC. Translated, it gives CAISEATEAF.

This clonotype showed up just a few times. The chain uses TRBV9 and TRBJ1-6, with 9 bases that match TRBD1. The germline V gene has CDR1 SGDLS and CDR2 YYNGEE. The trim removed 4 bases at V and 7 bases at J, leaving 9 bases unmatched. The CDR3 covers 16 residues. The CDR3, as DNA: TGTGCCAGCAGCTCTCGGGATGGGACAGGGAATTCACCCCTCCACTTT. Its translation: CASSSRDGTGNSPLHF.

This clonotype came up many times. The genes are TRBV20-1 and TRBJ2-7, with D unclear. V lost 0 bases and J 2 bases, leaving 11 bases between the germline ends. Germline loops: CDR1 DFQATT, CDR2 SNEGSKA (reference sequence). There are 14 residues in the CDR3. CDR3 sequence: CSARERTGAYEQYF. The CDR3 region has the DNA TGCAGTGCTAGAGAGAGGACGGGCGCCTACGAGCAGTACTTC.

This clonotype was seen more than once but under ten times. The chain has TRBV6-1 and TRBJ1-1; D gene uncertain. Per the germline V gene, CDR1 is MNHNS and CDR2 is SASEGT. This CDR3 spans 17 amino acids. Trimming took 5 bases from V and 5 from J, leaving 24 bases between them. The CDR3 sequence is CASSYSKNAIQHTEAFF. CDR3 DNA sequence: TGTGCCAGCAGTTACTCGAAGAACGCTATACAACATACTGAAGCTTTCTTT.

The CDR3 DNA follows: TGCAGTGCTAATGGACTAGCTGTC. This codes for CSANGLAV. The J gene is TRBJ2-7, the V gene TRBV20-1, with 8 bases matching TRBD2. Germline V gene lookup returns CDR1 DFQATT and CDR2 SNEGSKA (reference sequence). The CDR3 is made up of 8 amino acids.

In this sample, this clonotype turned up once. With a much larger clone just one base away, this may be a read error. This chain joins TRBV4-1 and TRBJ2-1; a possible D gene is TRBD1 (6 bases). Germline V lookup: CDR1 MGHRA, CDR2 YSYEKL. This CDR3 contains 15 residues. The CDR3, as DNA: TGCGCCAGCAGCAAGGAGGACAGCTCCTACGATGAGCAGTTCTTC. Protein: CASSKEDSSYDEQFF.

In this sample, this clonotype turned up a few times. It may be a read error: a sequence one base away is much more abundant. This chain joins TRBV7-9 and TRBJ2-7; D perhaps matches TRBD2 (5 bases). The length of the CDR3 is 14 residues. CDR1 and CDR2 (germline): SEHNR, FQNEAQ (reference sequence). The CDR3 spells CASNLGGESYEQYF. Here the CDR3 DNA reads TGTGCCAGCAACTTAGGAGGAGAATCCTACGAGCAGTACTTC.

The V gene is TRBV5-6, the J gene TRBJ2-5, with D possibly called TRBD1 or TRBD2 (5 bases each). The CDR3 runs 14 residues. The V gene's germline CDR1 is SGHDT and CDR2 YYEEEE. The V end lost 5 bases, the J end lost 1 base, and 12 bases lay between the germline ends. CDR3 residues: CASSPTGTQETQYF. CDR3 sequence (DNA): TGTGCCAGCAGTCCGACCGGGACCCAAGAGACCCAGTACTTC.

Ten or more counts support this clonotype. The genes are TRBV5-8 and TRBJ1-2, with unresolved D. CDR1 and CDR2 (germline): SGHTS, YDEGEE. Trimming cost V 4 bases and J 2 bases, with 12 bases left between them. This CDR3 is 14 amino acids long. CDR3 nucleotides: TGTGCCAGCAGCCAGCAAGATCTAAACTATGGCTACACCTTC. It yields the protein CASSQQDLNYGYTF. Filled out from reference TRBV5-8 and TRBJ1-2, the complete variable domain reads EAGVTQSPTHLIKTRGQQATLRCSPISGHTSVYWYQQALGLGLQFLLWYDEGEERNRGNFPPRFSGRQFPNYSSELNVNALELEDSALYLCASSQQDLNYGYTFGSGTRLTVV.

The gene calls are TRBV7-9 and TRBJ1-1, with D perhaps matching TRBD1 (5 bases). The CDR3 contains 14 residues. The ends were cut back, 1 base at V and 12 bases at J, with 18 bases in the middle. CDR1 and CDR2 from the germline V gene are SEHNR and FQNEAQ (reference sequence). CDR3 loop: CASSLVWGDREPFF. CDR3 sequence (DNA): TGTGCCAGCAGCTTAGTGTGGGGGGATAGGGAACCTTTCTTT.

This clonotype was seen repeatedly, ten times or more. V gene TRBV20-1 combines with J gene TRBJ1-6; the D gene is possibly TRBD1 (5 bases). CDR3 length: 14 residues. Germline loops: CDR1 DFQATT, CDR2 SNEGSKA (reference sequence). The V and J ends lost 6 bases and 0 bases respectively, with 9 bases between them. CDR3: CSAGGFSYNSPLHF. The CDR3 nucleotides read TGCAGTGCCGGGGGGTTCTCCTATAATTCACCCCTCCACTTT.

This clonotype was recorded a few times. DNA of the CDR3: TGCAGTGCCACCGGGACCGAGCAGTACTTC. Amino acids: CSATGTEQYF. The chain couples TRBV20-1 to TRBJ2-7; D tentatively reads TRBD1 or TRBD2 (5 bases each). The CDR3 consists of 10 residues. V was trimmed by 6 bases and J by 6 bases, leaving 9 bases between them. Germline CDR1 is DFQATT and CDR2 is SNEGSKA (reference sequence).

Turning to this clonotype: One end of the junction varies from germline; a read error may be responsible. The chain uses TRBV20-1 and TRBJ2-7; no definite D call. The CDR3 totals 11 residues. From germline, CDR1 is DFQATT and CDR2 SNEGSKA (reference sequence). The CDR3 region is CSARDQYERYF. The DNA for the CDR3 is TGCAGTGCTAGAGATCAATACGAGCGGTACTTC.

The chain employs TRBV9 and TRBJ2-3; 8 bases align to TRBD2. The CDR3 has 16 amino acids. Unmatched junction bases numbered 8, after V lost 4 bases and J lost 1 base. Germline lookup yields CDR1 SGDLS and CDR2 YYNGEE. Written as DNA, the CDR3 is TGTGCCAGCAGCACCGCCGGGACTAGAGGCACAGATACGCAGTATTTT. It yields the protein CASSTAGTRGTDTQYF.

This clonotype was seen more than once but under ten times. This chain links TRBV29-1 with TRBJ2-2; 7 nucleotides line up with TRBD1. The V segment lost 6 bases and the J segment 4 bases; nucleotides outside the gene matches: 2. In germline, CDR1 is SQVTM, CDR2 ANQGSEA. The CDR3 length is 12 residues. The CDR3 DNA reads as TGCAGCGTAAACAGGGGCACCGGGGAGCTGTTTTTT. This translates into CSVNRGTGELFF.

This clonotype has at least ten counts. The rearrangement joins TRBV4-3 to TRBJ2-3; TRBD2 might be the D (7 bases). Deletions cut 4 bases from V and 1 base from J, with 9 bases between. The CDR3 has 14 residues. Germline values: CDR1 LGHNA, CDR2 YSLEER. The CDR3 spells CASSRRGRTDTQYF. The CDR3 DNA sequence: TGCGCCAGCAGCCGGCGGGGGCGCACAGATACGCAGTATTTT.

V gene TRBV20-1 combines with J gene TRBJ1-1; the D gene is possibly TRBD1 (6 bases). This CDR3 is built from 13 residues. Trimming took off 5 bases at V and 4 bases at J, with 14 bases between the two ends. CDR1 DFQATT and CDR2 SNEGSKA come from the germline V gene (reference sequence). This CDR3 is CSAPRGVRTEAFF. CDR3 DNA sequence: TGCAGTGCTCCGAGGGGGGTGCGCACTGAAGCTTTCTTT.

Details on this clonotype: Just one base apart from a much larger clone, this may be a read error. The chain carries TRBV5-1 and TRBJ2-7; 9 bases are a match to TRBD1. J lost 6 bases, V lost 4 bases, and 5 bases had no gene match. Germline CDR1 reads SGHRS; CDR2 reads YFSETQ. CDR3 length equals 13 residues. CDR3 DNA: TGCGCCAGCAGCGAGACAGGGGGGGGCGAGCAGTACTTC. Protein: CASSETGGGEQYF.

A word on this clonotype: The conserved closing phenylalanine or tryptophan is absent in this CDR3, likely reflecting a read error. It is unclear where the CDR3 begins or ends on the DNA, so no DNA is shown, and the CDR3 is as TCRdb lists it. The CDR3 spells CASAPPDRGNT. The J gene is TRBJ2-7, the V gene TRBV7-9; TRBD1 is the table's D call, not checked against the DNA. CDR1 SEHNR and CDR2 FQNEAQ come from the germline V gene (reference sequence). The CDR3 adds up to 11 amino acids, both ends counted.

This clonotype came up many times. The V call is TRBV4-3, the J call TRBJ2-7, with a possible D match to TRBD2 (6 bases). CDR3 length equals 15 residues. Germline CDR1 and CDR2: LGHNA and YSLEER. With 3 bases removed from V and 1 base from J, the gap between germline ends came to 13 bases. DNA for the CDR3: TGCGCCAGCAGCCAGGGCCGGGACTCTTCCTACGAGCAGTACTTC. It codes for CASSQGRDSSYEQYF.